This TCR beta chain was recorded in a study of cytomegalovirus exposure and HLA in healthy donors. Study-wide results and caveats: A later analysis linked roughly 17,000 TCR beta sequences to HLA alleles at 0.05 false discovery rate. Several of the most significant clusters were apparently associated with common viral pathogens in a later analysis.

For this clone: What it binds is not known.

The CDR3 runs to 12 residues. Trimming left V 5 bases short and J 5 bases short, with 10 bases between. The germline V gene has CDR1 MNHEY and CDR2 SVGAGI. The PCR employed 60 Vbeta primers together with 13 Jbeta primers. Profiled with immunoSEQ multiplex PCR; TCRdb holds only in-frame clones, not every one. Of some 64,000 clones listed, roughly 90% are singletons. Material for sequencing was PBMCs. The chain has TRBV6-5 and TRBJ2-7; D unclear. This clonotype originated in a man aged 25-45 years in good health and CMV-seropositive. CDR3 DNA: TGTGCCAGCAGTCGCCCGAGGAACGAGCAGTACTTC. Translating gives CASSRPRNEQYF.